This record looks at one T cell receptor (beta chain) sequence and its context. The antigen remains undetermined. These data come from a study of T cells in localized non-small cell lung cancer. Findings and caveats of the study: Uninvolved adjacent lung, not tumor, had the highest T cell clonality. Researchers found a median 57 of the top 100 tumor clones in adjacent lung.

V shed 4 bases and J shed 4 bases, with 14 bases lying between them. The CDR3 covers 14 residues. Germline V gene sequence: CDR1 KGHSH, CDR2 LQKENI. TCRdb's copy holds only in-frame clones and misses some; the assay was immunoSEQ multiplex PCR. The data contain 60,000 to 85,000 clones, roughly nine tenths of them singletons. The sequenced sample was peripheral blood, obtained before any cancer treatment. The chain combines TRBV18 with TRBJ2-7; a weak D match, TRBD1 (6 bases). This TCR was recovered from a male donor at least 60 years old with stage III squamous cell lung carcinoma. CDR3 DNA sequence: TGTGCCAGCTCACTAACGAGGACAGCTTACGAGCAGTACTTC. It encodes CASSLTRTAYEQYF.